The clone carrying this T cell receptor beta chain was observed a few times. Antigen unknown. The authors ran a second PCR of about 6 to 11 cycles using a sample-barcoded 5' primer and a J-beta primer mix. The authors tagged each cDNA molecule using a template-switch adaptor with 12 random nucleotides. Every sample gave at least 3 million paired-end reads containing CDR3. TCRdb re-called the 5' RACE reads through MiXCR, storing one row per CDR3 protein. Of 550,000 to 800,000 distinct CDR3 sequences in the sample, roughly 21% were seen once. The data belong to a study of blood T cells in healthy people across ages. Study outcomes and limitations: Estimated diversity, derived from one million T cells, was regarded as an underestimate. Naive T cell percentage showed a strong correlation with TCR beta diversity.

Germline CDR1 reads SGHDT; CDR2 reads YYEEEE. There are 16 residues in the CDR3. Trimming left V 1 base short and J 0 bases short, with 10 bases between. Sequences were obtained from blood. V gene TRBV5-6 combines with J gene TRBJ2-2; D gene ambiguous. This receptor was obtained from a man aged 65-85 years in good health. The chain's CDR3 is CASSLSQTANTGELFF. In DNA, the CDR3 is TGTGCCAGCAGCTTGTCTCAAACCGCGAACACCGGGGAGCTGTTTTTT.